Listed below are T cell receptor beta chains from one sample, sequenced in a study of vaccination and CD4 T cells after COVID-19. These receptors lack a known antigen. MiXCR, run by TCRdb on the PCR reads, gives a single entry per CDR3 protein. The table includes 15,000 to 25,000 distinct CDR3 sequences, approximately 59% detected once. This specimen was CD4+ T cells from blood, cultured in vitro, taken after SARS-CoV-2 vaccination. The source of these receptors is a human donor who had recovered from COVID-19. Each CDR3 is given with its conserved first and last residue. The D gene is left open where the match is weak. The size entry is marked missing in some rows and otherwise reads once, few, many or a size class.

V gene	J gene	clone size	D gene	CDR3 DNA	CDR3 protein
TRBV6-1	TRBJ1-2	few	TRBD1	TGTGCCAGCAGCCGGACAGGGCCATCCTCCCCCAACTATGGCTACACCTTC	CASSRTGPSSPNYGYTF
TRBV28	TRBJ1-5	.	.	TGTGCCAGCAGTTTACCCGGTCCGGGACTCACTTCAAATCAGCCCCAGCATTTT	CASSLPGPGLTSNQPQHF
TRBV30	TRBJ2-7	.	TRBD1	TGTGCCTGGAGTGGTAGGACAGGGGGCGCGGGCGCCTACGAGCAGTACTTC	CAWSGRTGGAGAYEQYF
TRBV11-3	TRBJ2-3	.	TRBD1	TGTGCCAGCAGCCCGCCGGGACAGGGCATAGATACGCAGTATTTT	CASSPPGQGIDTQYF
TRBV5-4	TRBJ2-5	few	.	TGTGCCAGCAGCTTGATCGCATCCGGACCAGAGACCCAGTACTTC	CASSLIASGPETQYF
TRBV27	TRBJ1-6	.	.	TGTGCCAGCAGTCCCCGGGGGATTAATAATTCACCCCTCCACTTT	CASSPRGINNSPLHF
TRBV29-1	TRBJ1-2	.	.	TGCAGCGTCACGTTGGGCAACTATGGCTACACCTTC	CSVTLGNYGYTF
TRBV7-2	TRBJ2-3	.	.	TGTGCCAGCAGGTCGGACGGGGGACTTTGGATGGTAACAGATACGCAGTATTTT	CASRSDGGLWMVTDTQYF
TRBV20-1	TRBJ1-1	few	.	TGCAGTGTTCGGGGGGGCACTGAAGCTTTCTTT	CSVRGGTEAFF
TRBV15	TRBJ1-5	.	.	TGTGCCACCAGCAGCCAGTTAACAGGGAGCAATCAGCCCCAGCATTTT	CATSSQLTGSNQPQHF
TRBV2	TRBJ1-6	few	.	TGTGCCAGCAGTGAACGCGCAGGGGAGGTAACGTATTCACCCCTCCACTTT	CASSERAGEVTYSPLHF
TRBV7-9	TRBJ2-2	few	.	TGTGCCAGCAGCTTAGGGACAGCCACCGGGGAGCTGTTTTTT	CASSLGTATGELFF
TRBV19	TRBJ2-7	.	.	TGTGCCAGTGGCAGGGCCTACGAGCAGTACTTC	CASGRAYEQYF
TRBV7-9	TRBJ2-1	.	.	TGTGCCAGCAGCTTAGAACGCGCCAGGGGCTACAATGAGCAGTTCTTC	CASSLERARGYNEQFF
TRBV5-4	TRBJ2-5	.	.	TGTGCCAGCAGCTTTCAGGGAGAAGAGACCCAGTACTTC	CASSFQGEETQYF
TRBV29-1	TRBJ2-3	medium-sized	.	TGCAGCGTTCAGCAGGGGGGGGCAGATACGCAGTATTTT	CSVQQGGADTQYF
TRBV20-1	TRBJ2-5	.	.	TGCAGTGCCGAGCGGACAGAAGAGACCCAGTACTTC	CSAERTEETQYF
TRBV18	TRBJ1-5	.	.	TGTGCCAGCTCACCAGGTTCAAGCAATCAGCCCCAGCATTTT	CASSPGSSNQPQHF
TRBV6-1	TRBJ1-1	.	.	TGTGCCAGCAGTAAAGACAGGTACACTGAAGCTTTCTTT	CASSKDRYTEAFF
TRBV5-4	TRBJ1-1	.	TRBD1	TGTGCCAGCAGAGACCGGGACAGACTGAACACTGAAGCTTTCTTT	CASRDRDRLNTEAFF
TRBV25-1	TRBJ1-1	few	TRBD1	TGTGCCAGCACCAGAACAGGGGGAACTGAAGCTTTCTTT	CASTRTGGTEAFF
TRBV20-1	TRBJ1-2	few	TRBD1	TGCAGTGCTGGGGAGGACAGGGCCTATGGCTACACCTTC	CSAGEDRAYGYTF
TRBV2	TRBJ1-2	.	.	TGTGCCAGCAGTGATGGGCAGGACTATGGCTACACCTTC	CASSDGQDYGYTF
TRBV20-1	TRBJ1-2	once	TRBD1	TGCAGTGCTCCGGGACAGGGAAAGGATGGCTACACCTTC	CSAPGQGKDGYTF
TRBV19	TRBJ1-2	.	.	TGTGCCAGTAGTATAGCTCGAGGGGCCTACACCTTC	CASSIARGAYTF
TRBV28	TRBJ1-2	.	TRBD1	TGTGCCAGCAGTTTAACGACAGGGGGCTCATCCCTAGGCTACACCTTC	CASSLTTGGSSLGYTF
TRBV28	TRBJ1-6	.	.	TGTGCCACCTACGGGACGGCCAGCTCCTATAATTCACCCCTCCACTTT	CATYGTASSYNSPLHF
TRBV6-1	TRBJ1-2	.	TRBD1	TGTGCCACCATGGTCCGGGACAGGGTTGACTATGGCTACACCTTC	CATMVRDRVDYGYTF
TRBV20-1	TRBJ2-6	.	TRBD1	TGCAGTGCTAGAGATCCGACAGGGACCTCTGGGGCCAACGTCCTGACTTTC	CSARDPTGTSGANVLTF
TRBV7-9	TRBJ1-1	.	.	TGTGCCAGCAGCTTAGGGGGGGAACAGAAAGCTTTCTTT	CASSLGGEQKAFF
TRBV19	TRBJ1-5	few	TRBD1	TGTGCCAGTAGTATAGTCCAGGGGGCCCGTAGCAATCAGCCCCAGCATTTT	CASSIVQGARSNQPQHF
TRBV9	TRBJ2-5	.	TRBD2	TGTGCCAGCAGCGCTAGCGGGCGAGAAGAAGAGACCCAGTACTTC	CASSASGREEETQYF
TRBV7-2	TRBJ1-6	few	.	TGTGCCAGCAGCTCCTCGAACCAGAATAATTCACCCCTCCACTTT	CASSSSNQNNSPLHF
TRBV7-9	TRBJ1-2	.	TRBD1	TGTGCCAGCAGCCCTAGGGACAGTTTGGAGTATGGCTACACCTTC	CASSPRDSLEYGYTF
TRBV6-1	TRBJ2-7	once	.	TGTGCCAGCAGCGAGACGAGCTGGGGTGACAGATACTACGAGCAGTACTTC	CASSETSWGDRYYEQYF
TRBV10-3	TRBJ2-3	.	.	TGTGCCATCAGTGAATTGACTAGCACAGATACGCAGTATTTT	CAISELTSTDTQYF
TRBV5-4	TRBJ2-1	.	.	TGTGCCAGCAGCTTGCGACTGGCTGACTACAATGAGCAGTTCTTC	CASSLRLADYNEQFF
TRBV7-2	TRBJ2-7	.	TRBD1	TGTGCCAGCACAGAGGACAGGGGCTACGAGCAGTACTTC	CASTEDRGYEQYF
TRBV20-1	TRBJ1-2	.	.	TGCAGTGCTAGAGAGGGGCTGGACTATGGCTACACCTTC	CSAREGLDYGYTF
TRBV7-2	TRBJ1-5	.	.	TGTGCCAGCAGCTCAATTTTTATGTCGCCCCAGCATTTT	CASSSIFMSPQHF
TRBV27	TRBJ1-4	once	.	TGTGCCAGCAGCCGCCTAGGGGGACTTGAAAAACTGTTTTTT	CASSRLGGLEKLFF
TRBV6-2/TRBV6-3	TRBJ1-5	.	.	TGTGCCAGCAGTTCCCCACACAGAGCCCAGCCCCAGCATTTT	CASSSPHRAQPQHF
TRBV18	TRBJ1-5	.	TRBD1	TGTGCCAGCTCACCACAGGGACAGGGCAATCAGCCCCAGCATTTT	CASSPQGQGNQPQHF
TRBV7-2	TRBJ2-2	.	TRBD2	TGTGCCAGCAGCCCAGGACTCGTAGCGGGGACCACCGGGGAGCTGTTTTTT	CASSPGLVAGTTGELFF
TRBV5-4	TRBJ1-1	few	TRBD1	TGTGCCAGCAGCTGGGACAGGGGGCACACTGAAGCTTTCTTT	CASSWDRGHTEAFF
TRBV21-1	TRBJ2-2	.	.	TGTGCCACCCCAGGGTCAAGTCTCACCGGGGAGCTGTTTTTT	CATPGSSLTGELFF
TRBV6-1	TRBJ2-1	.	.	TGTGCCAGCACTAACGGGGATGAGCAGTTCTTC	CASTNGDEQFF
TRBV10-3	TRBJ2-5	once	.	TGTGCCATCAGTGATGGTGCTGAGACCCAGTACTTC	CAISDGAETQYF
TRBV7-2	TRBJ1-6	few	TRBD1	TGTGCCAGCAGCAGACGCCCGGGACAGGAGGGTTCACCCCTCCACTTT	CASSRRPGQEGSPLHF